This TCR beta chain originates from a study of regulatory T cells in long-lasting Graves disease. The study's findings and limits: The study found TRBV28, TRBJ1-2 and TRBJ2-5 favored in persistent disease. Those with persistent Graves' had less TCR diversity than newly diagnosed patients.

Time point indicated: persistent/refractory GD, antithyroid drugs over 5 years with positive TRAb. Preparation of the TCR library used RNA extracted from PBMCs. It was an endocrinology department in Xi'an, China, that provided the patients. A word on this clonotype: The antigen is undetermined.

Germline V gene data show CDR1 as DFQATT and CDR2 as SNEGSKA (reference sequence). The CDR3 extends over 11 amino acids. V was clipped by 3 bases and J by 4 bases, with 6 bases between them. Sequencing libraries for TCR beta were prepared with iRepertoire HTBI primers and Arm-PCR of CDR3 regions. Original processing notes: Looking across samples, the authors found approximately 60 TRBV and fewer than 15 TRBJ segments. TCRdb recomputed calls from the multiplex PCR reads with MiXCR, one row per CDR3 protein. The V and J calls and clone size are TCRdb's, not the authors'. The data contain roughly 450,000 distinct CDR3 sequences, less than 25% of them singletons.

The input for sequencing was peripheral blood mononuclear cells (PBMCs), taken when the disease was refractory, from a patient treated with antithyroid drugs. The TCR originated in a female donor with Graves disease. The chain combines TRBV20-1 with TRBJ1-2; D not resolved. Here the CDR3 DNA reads TGCAGTGCTAGGTCGCTCTATGGCTACACCTTC. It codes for CSARSLYGYTF.